Here is one T cell receptor beta chain with its context. Its antigen is unidentified. This specimen belongs to a study of T cells expressing NK-cell markers. Study-wide context: In sorted CD3+CD56+NKG2C+, CD3+CD56+NKG2C- and CD3+CD56-NKG2C+ T cells, TCR beta repertoires were obtained. Among the eight sequenced donors, seven tested HCMV-seropositive and one tested seronegative. Whole-study results and caveats: These clonotypes also led the CD3+CD56-NKG2C+ fraction in a few donors.

TCR beta cDNA was generated via 5'RACE template switching incorporating UMIs. TCRdb derives one entry per CDR3 protein from the 5' RACE reads, leaving out DNA. The sample totals around 100,000 distinct CDR3 sequences. The source is a woman aged 18 to 69 in good health. What was sequenced was blood T cells: a sorted CD56 or NKG2C T cell subset, CD4+ or CD8+ T cells, or bulk PBMC T cells (not recorded which).

The CDR3 sequence: CASSPPDQPQHF. The chain is built from TRBV12-3 or TRBV12-4 and TRBJ1-5; TCRdb's D call, TRBD1, is unchecked because there is no DNA. There are 12 residues in the CDR3.